The 32 T cell receptor beta chains below come from one sample, sequenced in a study of cytomegalovirus exposure and HLA in healthy donors. PCR amplification relied on 60 Vbeta primers (plus 13 Jbeta primers). Clones were read by immunoSEQ multiplex PCR, and TCRdb kept only the in-frame ones, dropping some. Seen here are approximately 44,000 clones, more than 65% observed once, and the top ten hold approximately 2.6%. The specimen was PBMCs. These receptors were collected from a man aged 50-59 years in good health and CMV-seronegative.

The chain employs TRBV4-1 and TRBJ1-1, with D tentatively TRBD1 (6 bases). The CDR3 loop spans 16 amino acids. The V gene lost 1 base and the J gene lost 1 base, with 13 bases spanning the gap. CDR1 is MGHRA, CDR2 YSYEKL, per germline. The CDR3 bases are TGCGCCAGCAGCCAAGGTGAGATCAGGGGGAACACTGAAGCTTTCTTT. The encoded protein is CASSQGEIRGNTEAFF.

The V call is TRBV5-1, the J call TRBJ2-1, with 11 bases lining up with TRBD2. CDR1 and CDR2 (germline): SGHRS, YFSETQ. J lost 4 bases, V lost 0 bases, and 3 bases had no gene match. This CDR3 spans 16 amino acids. DNA of the CDR3: TGCGCCAGCAGCTTGGGGACTAGCGGGCTATACAATGAGCAGTTCTTC. Protein: CASSLGTSGLYNEQFF.

The chain employs TRBV5-1 and TRBJ2-7; a weak D match, TRBD2 (5 bases). The CDR3 extends over 14 amino acids. Germline values: CDR1 SGHRS, CDR2 YFSETQ. V lost 0 bases to trimming and J lost 2 bases, with 9 bases between them. The CDR3 protein is CASSLELGPYEQYF. The CDR3 DNA reads as TGCGCCAGCAGCTTGGAACTAGGGCCCTACGAGCAGTACTTC. Looking up the rest from reference TRBV5-1 and TRBJ2-7 gives the full variable domain: KAGVTQTPRYLIKTRGQQVTLSCSPISGHRSVSWYQQTPGQGLQFLFEYFSETQRNKGNFPGRFSGRQFSNSRSEMNVSTLELGDSALYLCASSLELGPYEQYFGPGTRLTVT.

This rearrangement joins TRBV7-2 to TRBJ1-5; possible D gene TRBD1, 6 bases. V shed 3 bases and J shed 6 bases, with 15 bases lying between them. The CDR3 contains 15 residues. The germline V gene has CDR1 SGHTA and CDR2 FQGNSA. The CDR3 reads CASSFPLQGCQPQHF. The DNA of the CDR3 is TGTGCCAGCAGCTTCCCTTTACAGGGTTGTCAGCCCCAGCATTTT. Drawing the rest from reference TRBV7-2 and TRBJ1-5, the complete variable domain is GAGVSQSPSNKVTEKGKDVELRCDPISGHTALYWYRQSLGQGLEFLIYFQGNSAPDKSGLPSDRFSAERTGGSVSTLTIQRTQQEDSAVYLCASSFPLQGCQPQHFGDGTRLSIL.

This clone was observed a few times. This chain joins TRBV19 and TRBJ2-4; 10 nucleotides agree with TRBD1. This CDR3 contains 16 residues. The germline V gene encodes CDR1 LNHDA and CDR2 SQIVND (reference sequence). V lost 7 bases to trimming and J lost 10 bases; unmatched junction nucleotides: 16. CDR3 in amino acids: CASTPRPSTGGSIQYF. DNA of the CDR3: TGTGCCAGTACACCTCGCCCCTCGACAGGGGGCTCAATTCAGTACTTC.

A note on this clone: Its ends do not fully match the called genes, so a read error is possible. The chain links TRBV2 to TRBJ1-2, with 7 positions matching TRBD1. This CDR3 is built from 14 residues. Looked up from germline, CDR1 is SNHLY and CDR2 is FYNNEI. CDR3 DNA: TGTGCCAGCAGTGTTACAAAAGGGGGCTATGGCTTCACCTTC. Translation gives CASSVTKGGYGFTF.

The chain combines TRBV7-2 with TRBJ1-5; the D is unclear. V was clipped by 1 base and J by 9 bases, with 10 bases between them. This CDR3 has 13 residues. The germline CDR1 and CDR2 sequences are SGHTA and FQGNSA. Written as DNA, the CDR3 is TGTGCCAGCAGCTTAGGATTCGGGAGGCCCCAGCATTTT. Protein: CASSLGFGRPQHF.

The rearrangement joins TRBV18 to TRBJ2-7, with 9 bases fitting TRBD2. V was clipped by 4 bases and J by 3 bases; unmatched bases: 7. The CDR3 consists of 15 residues. Germline values: CDR1 KGHSH, CDR2 LQKENI. CDR3 nucleotides: TGTGCCAGCTCACGCCCTAGCGGGGTTAGCTACGAGCAGTACTTC. Protein product: CASSRPSGVSYEQYF.

The chain is built from TRBV27 and TRBJ1-3; D might be TRBD1 (5 bases). This CDR3 is built from 18 residues. The V end was cut by 6 bases, the J end by 2 bases, with 23 bases between. Germline assignment: CDR1 MNHEY and CDR2 SMNVEV (reference sequence). The CDR3 protein is CASRSSARGTIAGNTIYF. DNA of the CDR3: TGTGCCAGCAGGTCATCGGCTAGGGGTACCATCGCTGGAAACACCATATATTTT.

J is TRBJ1-4 and V is TRBV4-3, with TRBD1 as a possible D gene (6 bases). Per germline, CDR1 LGHNA and CDR2 YSLEER. This CDR3 contains 14 residues. The V end was cut by 2 bases, the J end by 5 bases, with 9 bases between. The DNA of the CDR3 is TGCGCCAGCAGCCAAAGGCAGGGGAATGAAAAACTGTTTTTT. Translation: CASSQRQGNEKLFF.

The J gene is TRBJ1-5, the V gene TRBV19, with D tentatively TRBD1 (6 bases). V lost 8 bases, J lost 1 base, and 15 bases lay in between. CDR1 and CDR2 (germline): LNHDA, SQIVND (reference sequence). The CDR3 has 15 residues. CDR3 residues: CASLTAGGSNQPQHF. DNA for the CDR3: TGTGCCAGTCTAACGGCGGGGGGCAGCAATCAGCCCCAGCATTTT.

The genes are TRBV28 and TRBJ1-1, with TRBD1 as a possible D gene (5 bases). Trimming removed 6 bases from V and 2 bases from J, with 13 bases in between. CDR1 and CDR2 (germline): MDHEN, SYDVKM. There are 14 residues in the CDR3. In nucleotides, the CDR3 is TGTGCCAGCAGCTCCCCCGGGGGTAACACTGAAGCTTTCTTT. This codes for CASSSPGGNTEAFF.

The J gene is TRBJ2-5, the V gene TRBV7-9; D might be TRBD2 (6 bases). Germline loops: CDR1 SEHNR, CDR2 FQNEAQ (reference sequence). V was pared by 5 bases and J by 5 bases, with 12 bases between. CDR3 length: 13 residues. CDR3 sequence reads: CASSPRGWETQYF. The CDR3 nucleotides read TGTGCCAGCAGCCCGCGGGGTTGGGAGACCCAGTACTTC.

This chain joins TRBV7-2 and TRBJ1-1, with 10 bases fitting TRBD1. The V gene end was trimmed by 5 bases and the J gene end by 2 bases; junction bases not matched to a gene: 8. CDR1 is SGHTA and CDR2 is FQGNSA in the germline V gene. The CDR3 loop spans 16 amino acids. The CDR3: CASSLGQGIPNTEAFF. The CDR3 nucleotides read TGTGCCAGCAGCCTGGGACAGGGGATACCCAACACTGAAGCTTTCTTT.

The rearrangement joins TRBV28 to TRBJ2-7, with D unresolved. The CDR3 spans 17 residues. Germline V CDR1 and CDR2: MDHEN, SYDVKM. V dropped 3 bases and J dropped 3 bases, with 21 bases sitting between them. The CDR3 region is CASSFSSRAGRIYEQYF. As DNA, the CDR3 is TGTGCCAGCAGTTTCTCGTCCCGAGCAGGTCGGATCTACGAGCAGTACTTC.

This clone appeared a single time. J is TRBJ2-6 and V is TRBV7-2, with D perhaps matching TRBD2 (5 bases). CDR3 length: 14 amino acids. Trimming left V 4 bases short and J 3 bases short, with 7 bases between. Germline loops: CDR1 SGHTA, CDR2 FQGNSA. The CDR3 sequence: CASSSDFGANVLTF. The CDR3 bases are TGTGCCAGCAGCTCGGACTTTGGGGCCAACGTCCTGACTTTC.

This sequence joins TRBV5-4 and TRBJ2-1; D may be TRBD2 (5 bases). Germline V gene sequence: CDR1 SGHNT, CDR2 YYREEE (reference sequence). This CDR3 comprises 13 residues. V shed 0 bases and J shed 5 bases, with 6 bases lying between them. DNA of the CDR3: TGTGCCAGCAGCTTGGTTAGCGACAATGAGCAGTTCTTC. Encoded protein: CASSLVSDNEQFF.

CDR3 sequence (DNA): TGTGCCAGCTCTGTTCAACAGGGGGACACCGGGGAGCTGTTTTTT. Residues: CASSVQQGDTGELFF. V and J are TRBV18 and TRBJ2-2, with 8 bases aligning to TRBD1. The germline V gene has CDR1 KGHSH and CDR2 LQKENI. The junction had 6 bases not matched to a gene; V was cut back by 6 bases and J by 3 bases. There are 15 residues in the CDR3.

The chain uses TRBV2 and TRBJ2-5, with TRBD1 matching over 7 bases. This CDR3 contains 15 residues. Trimming took 4 bases from V and 11 from J; bases not matched to a gene: 16. CDR1 is SNHLY, CDR2 FYNNEI, per germline. In DNA form, the CDR3 reads TGTGCCAGCAGTGGACCCGGGACAGTGGTATTGGAGCAGTACTTC. As protein: CASSGPGTVVLEQYF. Using reference TRBV2 and TRBJ2-5 for the parts outside the CDR3, the full variable domain is EPEVTQTPSHQVTQMGQEVILRCVPISNHLYFYWYRQILGQKVEFLVSFYNNEISEKSEIFDDQFSVERPDGSNFTLKIRSTKLEDSAMYFCASSGPGTVVLEQYFGPGTRLLVL.

The rearrangement links TRBV28 to TRBJ2-1; 8 nucleotides align to TRBD2. The CDR3 has 14 residues. Losses at the gene ends were 5 bases for V and 6 bases for J; bases not matched to a gene: 6. Germline V gene data show CDR1 as MDHEN and CDR2 as SYDVKM. CDR3 protein: CASSLRSGSNEQFF. CDR3 DNA sequence: TGTGCCAGCAGTCTTCGAAGCGGGAGCAATGAGCAGTTCTTC.

This chain uses TRBV5-4 with TRBJ2-5, with 7 bases that match TRBD1. The V gene's germline CDR1 is SGHNT and CDR2 YYREEE (reference sequence). The CDR3 runs 14 residues. Germline trimming cut 4 bases from V and 2 bases from J; bases unmatched to any gene: 5. CDR3: CASSAGQEQETQYF. Here the CDR3 DNA reads TGTGCCAGCAGCGCCGGACAGGAGCAAGAGACCCAGTACTTC.

The V gene is TRBV2, the J gene TRBJ1-5, with a weak D call TRBD1 (5 bases). V lost 4 bases to trimming and J lost 0 bases, with 10 bases between them. Germline V lookup: CDR1 SNHLY, CDR2 FYNNEI. The CDR3 has 15 amino acids. CDR3 region: CASSVAGHSNQPQHF. CDR3 DNA: TGTGCCAGCAGTGTTGCAGGGCATAGCAATCAGCCCCAGCATTTT.

This clone was picked up one time. V is TRBV29-1 and J is TRBJ1-1, with TRBD1 as a possible D gene (5 bases). V was cut by 7 bases and J by 1 base, with 16 bases left in between. The germline V gene encodes CDR1 SQVTM and CDR2 ANQGSEA. The CDR3 is made up of 14 amino acids. The CDR3: CSATIRAGNTEAFF. For the CDR3, the DNA is TGCAGCGCCACTATCAGGGCAGGGAACACTGAAGCTTTCTTT.

The chain combines TRBV11-2 with TRBJ1-5, with TRBD1 matching over 7 bases. Germline V lookup: CDR1 SGHAT, CDR2 FQNNGV. The CDR3 runs 14 residues. Germline trimming cut 3 bases from V and 7 bases from J; bases unmatched to any gene: 6. The DNA of the CDR3 is TGTGCCAGCAGCTTGGAGACAGGGATCCAGCCCCAGCATTTT. It encodes CASSLETGIQPQHF.

In DNA form, the CDR3 reads TGTGCCAGCAGCTCGGCCGGGACAGGGGCCTACGAGCAGTACTTC. This sequence encodes CASSSAGTGAYEQYF. The V and J genes are TRBV7-2 and TRBJ2-7; TRBD1 aligns across 10 bases. This CDR3 spans 15 amino acids. V lost 4 bases and J lost 2; bases outside the gene matches: 5. Germline lookup yields CDR1 SGHTA and CDR2 FQGNSA.

This chain joins TRBV7-2 and TRBJ2-1; TRBD1 matches 8 bases. V lost 7 bases and J lost 7; bases outside the gene matches: 9. The germline V gene has CDR1 SGHTA and CDR2 FQGNSA. The CDR3 extends over 14 amino acids. CDR3 residues: CASKWAQGANEQFF. CDR3 sequence (DNA): TGTGCCAGCAAGTGGGCCCAGGGGGCGAATGAGCAGTTCTTC.

This sequence joins TRBV2 and TRBJ1-2, with 10 bases fitting TRBD1. The germline V gene encodes CDR1 SNHLY and CDR2 FYNNEI. The CDR3 consists of 15 residues. V shed 6 bases, J shed 8 bases, and the junction held 12 bases outside the gene matches. Here the CDR3 DNA reads TGTGCCAGCAGCAAGGGACAGGGGAGGTTCGAAGGCTACACCTTC. Translated, it gives CASSKGQGRFEGYTF. Complete variable domain (other parts from reference TRBV2 and TRBJ1-2): EPEVTQTPSHQVTQMGQEVILRCVPISNHLYFYWYRQILGQKVEFLVSFYNNEISEKSEIFDDQFSVERPDGSNFTLKIRSTKLEDSAMYFCASSKGQGRFEGYTFGSGTRLTVV.

The chain carries TRBV7-9 and TRBJ2-3, with TRBD1 matching over 7 bases. The CDR3 is 14 residues long. Germline V CDR1 and CDR2: SEHNR, FQNEAQ (reference sequence). Losses at the gene ends were 3 bases for V and 4 bases for J; bases not matched to a gene: 4. The CDR3 here is CASSFFQGADTQYF. The CDR3 DNA sequence: TGTGCCAGCAGCTTTTTTCAGGGGGCAGATACGCAGTATTTT.

J is TRBJ1-5 and V is TRBV2; D is possibly TRBD1 (6 bases). CDR1 and CDR2 from the germline V gene are SNHLY and FYNNEI. Deletions cut 2 bases from V and 0 bases from J, with 14 bases between. The CDR3 is 17 amino acids. The CDR3 coding sequence is TGTGCCAGCAGTGAACGCAGGGGCTTTTATAGCAATCAGCCCCAGCATTTT. Amino acid sequence: CASSERRGFYSNQPQHF.

The V gene is TRBV11-2, the J gene TRBJ2-3; D might be TRBD1 (6 bases). Trimming removed 3 bases at V and 0 bases at J, with 13 bases between. The CDR3 is made up of 16 amino acids. CDR1 is SGHAT and CDR2 is FQNNGV in the germline V gene. In DNA, the CDR3 is TGTGCCAGCAGCTTGTCACCCCAGGGGAGCACAGATACGCAGTATTTT. Translated, it gives CASSLSPQGSTDTQYF.

The chain has TRBV28 and TRBJ2-7; the match to TRBD2 covers 10 bases. V shed 5 bases and J 7 bases; nucleotides not matched to a gene: 8. This CDR3 spans 14 amino acids. CDR1 and CDR2 from the germline V gene are MDHEN and SYDVKM. This chain's CDR3 is CASSPRLAGVEQYF. The CDR3 DNA sequence: TGTGCCAGCAGTCCCAGGCTAGCGGGAGTGGAGCAGTACTTC.

This sequence joins TRBV11-2 and TRBJ2-2; 15 bases map to TRBD2. The V gene's germline CDR1 is SGHAT and CDR2 FQNNGV. V lost 7 bases and J lost 5; bases outside the gene matches: 5. This CDR3 region has 16 residues. CDR3 amino acids: CASNFGTSGGTGELFF. In DNA form, the CDR3 reads TGTGCCAGCAACTTTGGGACTAGCGGGGGGACCGGGGAGCTGTTTTTT.